The present T cell receptor (beta chain) was sequenced within a study of T cells in Graves' hyperthyroidism and ophthalmopathy. What was amplified from RNA transcripts were TCR beta CDR3 regions. Carried out on the TCR CDR3, a first-round RT-PCR used the HTBI primer set. TCRdb re-called the multiplex PCR reads through MiXCR, storing one row per CDR3 protein. The table lists around 760,000 distinct CDR3 sequences, approximately 36% of them singletons, with 30% to 40% in the top ten. This clonotype was found a few times. An end of the junction does not agree with germline; a read error may underlie this. Stable disease denoted Graves' hyperthyroidism without ophthalmopathy progression within 18 months. Germline V gene lookup returns CDR1 ENHRY and CDR2 SYGVKD. The CDR3 covers 15 residues.

The V gene is TRBV10-3, the J gene TRBJ2-7, with D perhaps TRBD1 (6 bases). Sequencing was carried out using blood. The receptor comes from a woman between 40 and 55 years old with Graves' hyperthyroidism. DNA of the CDR3: TGTGCCAGCAGTGGCCGAGGGGACACCTCCTACGAGCAGTACTTC. Protein product: CASSGRGDTSYEQYF.